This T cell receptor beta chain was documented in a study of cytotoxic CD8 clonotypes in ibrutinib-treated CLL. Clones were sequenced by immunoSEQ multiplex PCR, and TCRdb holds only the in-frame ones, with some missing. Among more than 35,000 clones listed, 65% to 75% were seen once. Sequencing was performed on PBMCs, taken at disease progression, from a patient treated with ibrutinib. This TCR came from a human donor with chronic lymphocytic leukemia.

CDR3 region: CASIYTGELFF. The CDR3 DNA reads as TGTGCCAGCATCTACACCGGGGAGCTGTTTTTT. V is TRBV6-6 and J is TRBJ2-2; D unresolved. Germline V gene sequence: CDR1 MNHNY, CDR2 SVGAGI (reference sequence). The CDR3 is 11 residues long. Trimming cost V 7 bases and J 3 bases, with 3 bases left between them.